This T cell receptor (beta chain) originates from a study of shared clonotypes between healthy human individuals. CD45RO-negative, CCR7-selected cells formed the naive CD8 fraction, which excluded terminally differentiated effector memory CD45RA+ cells. A deep-level run was used for the assay. Assay used: immunoSEQ multiplex PCR; TCRdb lists only in-frame clones, some missing. Here the sample spans about 700,000 clones, under 95% being singletons. Sequencing was done on a sample of naive CD8+ T cells sorted from blood. This sequence originates from a man aged 25 to 40 in good health.

The CDR3 region has the DNA TGTGCCAGCAGCCCGAGGGACAGGGTCACTGAAGCTTTCTTT. Translating it yields CASSPRDRVTEAFF. The V gene is TRBV11-1, the J gene TRBJ1-1, with 9 bases that match TRBD1. J lost 4 bases, V lost 5 bases, and 5 bases had no gene match. The V gene's germline CDR1 is SGHAT and CDR2 FQDESV (reference sequence). This CDR3 comprises 14 residues. The whole variable domain, filled in from reference TRBV11-1 and TRBJ1-1, reads EAEVAQSPRYKITEKSQAVAFWCDPISGHATLYWYRQILGQGPELLVQFQDESVVDDSQLPKDRFSAERLKGVDSTLKIQPAELGDSAMYLCASSPRDRVTEAFFGQGTRLTVV.